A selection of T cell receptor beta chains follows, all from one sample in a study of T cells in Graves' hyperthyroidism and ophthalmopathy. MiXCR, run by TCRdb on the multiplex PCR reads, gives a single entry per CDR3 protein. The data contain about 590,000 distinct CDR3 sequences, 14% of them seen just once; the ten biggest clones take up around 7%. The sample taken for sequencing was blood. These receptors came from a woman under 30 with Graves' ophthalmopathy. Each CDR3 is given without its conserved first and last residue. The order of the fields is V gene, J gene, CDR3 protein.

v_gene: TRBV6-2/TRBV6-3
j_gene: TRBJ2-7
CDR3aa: ASSSVGTGQSYEQY

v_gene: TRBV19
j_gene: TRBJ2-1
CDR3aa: ASLGPPGLAEQF

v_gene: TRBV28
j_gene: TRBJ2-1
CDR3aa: ASVVELVPFGGHDEQF

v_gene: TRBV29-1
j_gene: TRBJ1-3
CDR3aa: SVEGTAGNTIY

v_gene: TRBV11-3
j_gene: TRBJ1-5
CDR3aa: ARGGQPQH

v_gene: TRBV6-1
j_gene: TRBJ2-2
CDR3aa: ASSEVQAQGELF

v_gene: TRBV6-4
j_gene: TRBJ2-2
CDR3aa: ASSDSRVAGVAGELF

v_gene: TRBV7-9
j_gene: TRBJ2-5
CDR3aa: ASSFPFVAGGLETQY

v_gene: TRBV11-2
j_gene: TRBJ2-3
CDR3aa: ASSLSPASGSTDTQY

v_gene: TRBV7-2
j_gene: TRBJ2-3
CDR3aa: ASSRRAPLIAQY

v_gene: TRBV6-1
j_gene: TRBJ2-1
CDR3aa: ATRPTSGIANEQF

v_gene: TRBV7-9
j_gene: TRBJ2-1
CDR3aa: ASSLIGALSEQF

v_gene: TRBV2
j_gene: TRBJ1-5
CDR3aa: ASSRESSNQPQH

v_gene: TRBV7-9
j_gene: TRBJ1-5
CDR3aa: ASSPGTKGYGQPQH

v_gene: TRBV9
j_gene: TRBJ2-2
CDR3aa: ASSVAMNGELF

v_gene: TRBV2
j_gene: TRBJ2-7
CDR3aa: ASSESVHEQY

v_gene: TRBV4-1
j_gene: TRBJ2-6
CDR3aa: ASSQERGNGANVLT

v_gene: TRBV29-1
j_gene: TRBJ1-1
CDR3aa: SGGTGSTEAF

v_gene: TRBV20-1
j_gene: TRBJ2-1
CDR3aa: SARTSGRANEQF

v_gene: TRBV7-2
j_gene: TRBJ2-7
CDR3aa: ASSRERGYYEQY

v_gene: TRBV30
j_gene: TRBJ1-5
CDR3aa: AWSPVEAGDFNQPQH

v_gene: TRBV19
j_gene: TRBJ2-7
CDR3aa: ASSQDRGLKQY

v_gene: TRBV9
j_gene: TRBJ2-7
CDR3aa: ATSRDLLIYEGYEQY

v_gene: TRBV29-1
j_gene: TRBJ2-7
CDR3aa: SVLTSGSSYEQY

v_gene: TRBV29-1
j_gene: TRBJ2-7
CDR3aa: SVAGGLAGVSAYEQY

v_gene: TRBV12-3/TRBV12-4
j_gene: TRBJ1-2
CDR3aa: ASSFGPTIYGYT

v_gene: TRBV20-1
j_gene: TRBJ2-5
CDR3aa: SAPPGTGGSVTQY

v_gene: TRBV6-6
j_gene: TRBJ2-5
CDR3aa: ASSYSRGASGPSKRETQY

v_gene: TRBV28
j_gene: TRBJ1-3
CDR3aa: ASSLFRGGAGNTIY

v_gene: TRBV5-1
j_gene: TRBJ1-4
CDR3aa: ASSLHGGEKLF

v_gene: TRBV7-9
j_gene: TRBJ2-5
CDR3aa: ASSLVGVETQY

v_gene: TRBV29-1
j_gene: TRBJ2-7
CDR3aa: SVVPGQGVREQY

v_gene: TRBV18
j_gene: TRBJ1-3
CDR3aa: ASTYGGPGNTIY

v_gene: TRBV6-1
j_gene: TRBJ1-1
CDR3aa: ASSYLLVLNTEAF

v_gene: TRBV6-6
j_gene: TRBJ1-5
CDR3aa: ASSYRGTGSLGNQPQH

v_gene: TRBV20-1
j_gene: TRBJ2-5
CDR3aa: SARDPERSGRQGETQY

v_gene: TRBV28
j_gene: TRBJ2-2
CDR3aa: ASSLWGEYIGELF

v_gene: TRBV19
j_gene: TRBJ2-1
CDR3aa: ASSISSGVHNEQF

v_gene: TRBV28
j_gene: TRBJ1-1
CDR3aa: ASSSGQRNTEAF

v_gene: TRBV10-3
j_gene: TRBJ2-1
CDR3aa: AISELPVGVSSYNEQF

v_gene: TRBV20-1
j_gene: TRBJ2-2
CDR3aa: SARPHGGTGELF

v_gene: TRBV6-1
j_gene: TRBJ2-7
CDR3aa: ASSRDIYEQY

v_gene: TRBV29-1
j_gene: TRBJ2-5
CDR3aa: SALQMGGGGETQY

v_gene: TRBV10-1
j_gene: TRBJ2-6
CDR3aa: ASSENGILRSGANVLT

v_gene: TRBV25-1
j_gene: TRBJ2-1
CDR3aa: ASSTGSGRGNEQF